Below, one T cell receptor beta chain is given with its context. Its specificity is not known. The CDR3 runs to 14 residues. Germline lookup yields CDR1 SNHLY and CDR2 FYNNEI. Trimming took 5 bases from V and 7 from J; bases not matched to a gene: 6. The sample belongs to a study of radiotherapy plus CTLA-4 blockade in lung cancer. The wider study: Patients showed objective responses in 18% of cases, and disease control was achieved by less than 35%.

Study-wide points: Increased serum interferon-beta after radiation also reportedly predicted response strongly. An expansion of tumor-derived TCR clones occurred in blood after radiotherapy plus ipilimumab.

Using immunoSEQ multiplex PCR, the repertoire was profiled, and TCRdb retains in-frame clones only, with some absent. The sample lists 56,000 or so clones; 79% were seen once. Participants had chemo-refractory metastatic non-small-cell lung cancer and were treated with focal radiation plus ipilimumab CTLA-4 blockade. This receptor was identified in a human donor with non-small cell lung cancer who had a partial response to radiotherapy plus ipilimumab. The rearrangement uses TRBV2 and TRBJ1-2; 11 bases map to TRBD1. The source was peripheral blood, collected from a patient treated with radiotherapy plus ipilimumab. CDR3 sequence: CASSQDRGLGGYTF. The CDR3 bases are TGTGCCAGCAGTCAGGACAGGGGGCTAGGTGGCTACACCTTC.